The subject of this entry is one T cell receptor beta chain. What this receptor recognizes is not known. No base-level quality is on record; no much larger clone is a single base apart. The label giving this sample's time point can be read as: cycle 1 day 1 (C1D1), immediately before nivolumab initiation. Relapse after autologous stem cell transplantation had occurred in all trial patients, and cohorts A, B and C were distinguished by prior brentuximab vedotin exposure. The trial cohort included 45 to 65 patients with relapsed/refractory classical Hodgkin lymphoma, and each patient had a best overall response of complete response, partial response or progressive disease. Trial patients were treated with single-agent nivolumab in the multi-cohort phase II CheckMate 205 trial. An independent review committee assessed best overall response by applying the 2007 International Working Group response criteria. Trial PBMCs were obtained immediately prior to nivolumab initiation (C1D1) and on therapy at cycle 2 day 1 and cycle 4 day 1. Peripheral blood was collected in 8 mL Vacutainer Cell Preparation Tubes, from which PBMCs were isolated by centrifugation and then cryopreserved.

The sample comes from a study of PD-1 blockade in classical Hodgkin lymphoma (dated by TCRdb to the early 2020s). For context, the study as a whole: Nivolumab dosing was 3 mg/kg intravenously every 2 weeks, continuing until either disease progression or unacceptable toxicity. To define a peripheral blood immune signature of response to PD-1 blockade in classical Hodgkin lymphoma, the study combined TCR beta sequencing with CyTOF. What the authors observed across the whole study: The study covered only a single clinical trial cohort, and the causes of the repertoire differences, possibly disease activity or prior therapy, were still not defined. Baseline TCR diversity was reported as lower in newly diagnosed patients than in healthy donors, and lower still in relapsed/refractory patients. Lower diversity was observed in patients in whom nivolumab was started less than 1 year after ASCT, and these patients were excluded from later analyses so that confounding by immune reconstitution would be avoided. Trial patients with a complete response had baseline diversity similar to that of newly diagnosed patients, while partial responders and progressors had significantly lower diversity. By C4D1, a significant rise was seen in CD4+ TCR diversity but not in CD8+ TCR diversity (p=0.0027 vs p=0.16), and the rise was most apparent among complete responders (p=0.02).

CDR1 MGHRA and CDR2 YSYEKL are derived from the germline V gene. The CDR3 holds 15 amino acids from the cysteine to the phenylalanine. Only the CDR3 portion is preserved as DNA: 45 bases, with reading frame beginning at the first base. Deletion took 0 bases off V and 5 bases off J, with a span of 13 bases between the germline ends. The Qiagen DNeasy kit was used to extract genomic DNA from unsorted PBMCs and from the negatively selected CD4+ and CD8+ fractions. TCR beta CDR3 regions were subjected to amplification by immunoSEQ multiplex PCR with primers that anneal to V and J segments. A synthetic immune receptor repertoire was used to minimize amplification bias, and any remaining bias was removed computationally after sequencing. Per the source publication's procedure: Custom Python scripts were used to quantify repertoire diversity as the Shannon entropy index. Unsorted, CD4+ and CD8+ repertoires were examined separately, except in combined analyses, for which CD4+ and CD8+ sequences were merged in silico. Clonal expansion was defined as at least a 2-fold frequency increase after treatment relative to C1D1, with a pseudocount of 0.5 for undetected baseline clones. Clones with 0 or 1 copy at C1D1 were defined as singleton clones, while clones with 2 or more copies were defined as non-singleton clones. Clones expanded in unsorted samples were labelled as CD4+, CD8+ or unknown by matching protein sequences in sorted samples from the same patient. Wilcoxon tests on paired samples were used to test changes in diversity from C1D1 to C4D1. The immuneACCESS repertoire file appears here via TCRdb, limited to in-frame rearrangements. These files lack a portion of the clones; in checked studies, under half of the deficit traces to unresolved V genes, and the cause of the others is not known. That table gives V, J and clone size, and the DNA gave D and trimming. The sample data list 20,000 to 30,000 clones, and around 63% of these were observed just once. The ten top clones hold about 3.6% of the sample.

This receptor chain uses TRBV4-1 and TRBJ1-1; matching of 5 bases hints at TRBD1 as the D gene. This TCR derives from a human donor with classical Hodgkin lymphoma. This specimen consisted of peripheral blood mononuclear cells (PBMCs), obtained at baseline. CDR3 sequence: CASSQEGAGGTEAFF. The DNA sequence is given as TGCGCCAGCAGCCAAGAAGGGGCAGGTGGAACTGAAGCTTTCTTT.